This TCR beta chain stems from a study of chronic HIV infection and antiretroviral therapy. This clonotype was counted only a few times. TCRdb re-called the 5' RACE reads with MiXCR, one entry per CDR3 protein. The data hold roughly 48,000 distinct CDR3 sequences, with 15% to 20% observed a single time. CDR1 and CDR2 (germline): DFQATT, SNEGSKA (reference sequence). The length of the CDR3 is 11 residues. V was clipped by 5 bases and J by 6 bases, with 9 bases between them. This chain joins TRBV20-1 and TRBJ2-3, with a tentative D call TRBD2 (5 bases). Sequenced input: peripheral blood. This TCR was recovered from an adult who had HIV and had not received antiretroviral therapy, or was an uninfected healthy control (not recorded which). The CDR3 region is CSAQRRDTQYF. CDR3 sequence (DNA): TGCAGTGCTCAAAGGAGGGATACGCAGTATTTT.